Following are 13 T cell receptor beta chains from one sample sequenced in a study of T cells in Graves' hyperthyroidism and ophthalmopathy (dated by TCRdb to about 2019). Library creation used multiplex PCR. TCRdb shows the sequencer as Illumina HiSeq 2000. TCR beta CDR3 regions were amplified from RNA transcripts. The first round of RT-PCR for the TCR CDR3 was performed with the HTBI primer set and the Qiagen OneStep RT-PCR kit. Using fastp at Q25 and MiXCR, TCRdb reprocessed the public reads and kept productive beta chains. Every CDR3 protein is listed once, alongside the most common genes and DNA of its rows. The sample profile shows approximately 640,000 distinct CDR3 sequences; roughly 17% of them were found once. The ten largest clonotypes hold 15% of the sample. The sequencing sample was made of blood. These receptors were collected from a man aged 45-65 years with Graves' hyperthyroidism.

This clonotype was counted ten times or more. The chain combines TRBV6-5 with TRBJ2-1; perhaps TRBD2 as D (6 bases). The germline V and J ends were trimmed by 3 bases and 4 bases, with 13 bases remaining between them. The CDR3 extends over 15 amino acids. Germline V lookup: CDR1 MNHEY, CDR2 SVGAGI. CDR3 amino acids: CASSYVSGAYNEQFF. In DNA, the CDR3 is TGTGCCAGCAGTTATGTTAGCGGAGCTTACAATGAGCAGTTCTTC.

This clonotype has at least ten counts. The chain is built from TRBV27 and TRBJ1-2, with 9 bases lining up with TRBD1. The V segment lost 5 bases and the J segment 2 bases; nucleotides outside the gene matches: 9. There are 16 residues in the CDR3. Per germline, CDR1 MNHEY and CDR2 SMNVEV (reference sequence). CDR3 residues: CASSGRTGVTNYGYTF. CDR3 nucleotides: TGTGCCAGCAGTGGGAGGACAGGGGTGACGAACTATGGCTACACCTTC.

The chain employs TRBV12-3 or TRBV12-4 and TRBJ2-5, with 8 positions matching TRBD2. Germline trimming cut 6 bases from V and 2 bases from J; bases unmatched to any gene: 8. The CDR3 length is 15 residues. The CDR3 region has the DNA TGTGCCAGCAGCCGGCCGGGACTAGAACAAGAGACCCAGTACTTC. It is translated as CASSRPGLEQETQYF.

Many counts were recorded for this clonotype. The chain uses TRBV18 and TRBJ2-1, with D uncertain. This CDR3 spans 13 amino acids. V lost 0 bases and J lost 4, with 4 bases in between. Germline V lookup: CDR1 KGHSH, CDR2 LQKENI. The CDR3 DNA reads TGTGCCAGCTCACCACCTTCTTACAATGAGCAGTTCTTC. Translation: CASSPPSYNEQFF.

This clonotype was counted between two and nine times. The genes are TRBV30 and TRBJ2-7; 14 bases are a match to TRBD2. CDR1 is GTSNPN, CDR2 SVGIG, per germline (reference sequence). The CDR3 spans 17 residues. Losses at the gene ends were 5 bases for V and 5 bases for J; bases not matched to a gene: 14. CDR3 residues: CAWSSGLRTSGRNEQYF. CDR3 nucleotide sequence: TGTGCCTGGTCTTCGGGACTCCGGACTAGCGGGAGGAACGAGCAGTACTTC.

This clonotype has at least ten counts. The CDR3 DNA follows: TGTGCCAGCTCACGCGACAGTAATGAAAAACTGTTTTTT. Protein product: CASSRDSNEKLFF. The chain employs TRBV18 and TRBJ1-4, with D possibly being TRBD1 (5 bases). Trimming shortened V by 4 bases and J by 4 bases, and 7 bases separated the two germline ends. This CDR3 region has 13 residues. The germline V gene has CDR1 KGHSH and CDR2 LQKENI.

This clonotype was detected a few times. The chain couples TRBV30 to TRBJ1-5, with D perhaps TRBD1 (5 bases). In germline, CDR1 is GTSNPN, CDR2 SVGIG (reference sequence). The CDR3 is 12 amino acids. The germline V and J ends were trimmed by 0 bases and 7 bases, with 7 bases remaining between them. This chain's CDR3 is CAWSVQAQPQHF. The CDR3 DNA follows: TGTGCCTGGAGTGTACAGGCCCAGCCCCAGCATTTT. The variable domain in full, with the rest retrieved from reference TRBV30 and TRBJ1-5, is SQTIHQWPATLVQPVGSPLSLECTVEGTSNPNLYWYRQAAGRGLQLLFYSVGIGQISSEVPQNLSASRPQDRQFILSSKKLLLSDSGFYLCAWSVQAQPQHFGDGTRLSIL.

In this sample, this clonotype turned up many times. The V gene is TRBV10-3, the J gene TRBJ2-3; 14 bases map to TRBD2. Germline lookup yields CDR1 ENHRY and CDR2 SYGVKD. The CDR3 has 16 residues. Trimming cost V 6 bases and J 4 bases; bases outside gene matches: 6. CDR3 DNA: TGTGCCATCAGGTCCGGGACTAGCGGGAGCTCAGATACGCAGTATTTT. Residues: CAIRSGTSGSSDTQYF.

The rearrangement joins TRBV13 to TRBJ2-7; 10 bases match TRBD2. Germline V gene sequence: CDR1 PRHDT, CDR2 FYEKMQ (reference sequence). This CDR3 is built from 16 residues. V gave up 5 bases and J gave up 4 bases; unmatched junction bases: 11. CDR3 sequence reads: CASSGRTSGDGYEQYF. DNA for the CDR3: TGTGCCAGCAGCGGCAGGACTAGCGGAGACGGATACGAGCAGTACTTC.

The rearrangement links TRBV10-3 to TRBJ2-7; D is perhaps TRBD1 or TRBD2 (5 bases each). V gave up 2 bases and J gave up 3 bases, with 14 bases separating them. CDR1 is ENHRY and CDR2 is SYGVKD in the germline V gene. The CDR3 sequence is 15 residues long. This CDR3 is CAISEPGRKDYEQYF. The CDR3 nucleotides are TGTGCCATCAGTGAGCCGGGACGGAAGGACTACGAGCAGTACTTC.

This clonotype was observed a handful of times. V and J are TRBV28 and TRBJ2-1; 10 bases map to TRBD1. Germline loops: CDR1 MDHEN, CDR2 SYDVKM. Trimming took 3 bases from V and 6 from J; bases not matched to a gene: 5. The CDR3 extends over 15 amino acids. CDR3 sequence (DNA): TGTGCCAGCAGTTTGGGACAGGGGTCTAGCAATGAGCAGTTCTTC. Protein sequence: CASSLGQGSSNEQFF.

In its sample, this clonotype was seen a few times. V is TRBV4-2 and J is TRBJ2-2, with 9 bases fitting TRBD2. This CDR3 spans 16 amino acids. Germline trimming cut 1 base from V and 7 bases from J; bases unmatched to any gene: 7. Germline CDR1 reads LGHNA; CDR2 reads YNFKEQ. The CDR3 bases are TGTGCCAGCAGCCAAGTGGGTAGCGGGAGCGGCGGGGAGCTGTTTTTT. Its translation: CASSQVGSGSGGELFF.

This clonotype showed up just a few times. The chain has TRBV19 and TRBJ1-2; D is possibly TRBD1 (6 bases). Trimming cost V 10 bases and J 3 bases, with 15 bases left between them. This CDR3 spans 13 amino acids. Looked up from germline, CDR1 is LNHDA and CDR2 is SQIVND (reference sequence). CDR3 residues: CATWARGDYGYTF. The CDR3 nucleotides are TGTGCCACCTGGGCCAGGGGAGACTATGGCTACACCTTC.